This TCR beta chain was obtained from a study of neurological immune-mediated disorders. Synthesis of cDNA was performed by 5'RACE using 10-nucleotide random UMIs. Every sequencing run produced over 180 million TCR-beta sequences, and the sequences from any one run covered 15-18 subjects. TCRdb itself ran the 5' RACE reads through MiXCR, one entry per CDR3 protein. The top ten clones hold less than 4.5% of a sample with approximately 32,000 distinct CDR3 sequences, almost 7.5% of them seen once. The CDR3 consists of 13 residues. V was clipped by 1 base and J by 3 bases, with 4 bases between them. Germline-derived CDR1 and CDR2 are SGHNT and YENEEA. This clonotype was seen ten or more times.

This receptor was identified in a woman between 40 and 55 years old in good health. Sequencing input: PBMCs. The genes are TRBV11-3 and TRBJ2-1; D gene ambiguous. The DNA of the CDR3 is TGTGCCAGCAGCTTAGGGGGCTACAATGAGCAGTTCTTC. Translating it yields CASSLGGYNEQFF.